The next 17 T cell receptor beta chains were all read from a single sample in a study of Ad26.COV2.S vaccination and SARS-CoV-2 variants (dated by TCRdb to the early 2020s). Preparation of the library involved the immunoSEQ multiplex PCR assay. Entries here come from immuneACCESS through TCRdb and include only in-frame sequences with V and J called. Some clones fail to appear in such tables; in the studies checked, an unresolved V gene covers under half of the shortfall, and the cause of the remainder is unknown. Recorded for this sample are around 420,000 clones; roughly 90% of them occurred a single time. The ten biggest clones cover less than 4% of the sample. The treatment or condition label corresponds to: about 20 received Ad26.COV2.S at low or high dose, single or two shots; roughly 5 received placebo; per-sample allocation not given. Repertoires of vaccine and placebo recipients were sequenced from samples collected on day 63 after the first injection.

The material was peripheral blood, obtained in a trial of Ad26.COV2.S vaccine versus placebo. The receptor source for this set is a person aged 18-60 years who received the Ad26.COV2.S COVID-19 vaccine or a placebo.

The chain recombines TRBV5-1 with TRBJ2-7, with D maybe TRBD1 (6 bases). Germline V CDR1 and CDR2: SGHRS, YFSETQ. With 3 bases removed from V and 0 bases from J, the gap between germline ends came to 10 bases. The CDR3 has 14 residues. CDR3: CASSSKDSSYEQYF. The DNA of the CDR3 is TGCGCCAGCAGCTCAAAGGACAGCTCCTACGAGCAGTACTTC.

J is TRBJ2-3 and V is TRBV13; no reliable D call. The CDR3 has 12 amino acids. From germline, CDR1 is PRHDT and CDR2 FYEKMQ (reference sequence). The V gene lost 7 bases and the J gene lost 6 bases, with 11 bases spanning the gap. CDR3 bases: TGTGCCAGCACCCTAACCGCGGATACGCAGTATTTT. It yields the protein CASTLTADTQYF. The whole variable domain, filled in from reference TRBV13 and TRBJ2-3, reads AAGVIQSPRHLIKEKRETATLKCYPIPRHDTVYWYQQGPGQDPQFLISFYEKMQSDKGSIPDRFSAQQFSDYHSELNMSSLELGDSALYFCASTLTADTQYFGPGTRLTVL.

This chain connects TRBV6-5 to TRBJ2-7, with 9 bases aligning to TRBD2. J was trimmed by 3 bases and V by 3 bases; bases with no gene match: 3. This CDR3 is built from 14 residues. Germline-derived CDR1 and CDR2 are MNHEY and SVGAGI. The CDR3: CASSYSTSGYEQYF. The CDR3 DNA reads as TGTGCCAGCAGTTATTCGACTAGCGGCTACGAGCAGTACTTC.

The chain joins TRBV11-2 to TRBJ2-5; D may correspond to TRBD1 or TRBD2 (6 bases each). Looked up from germline, CDR1 is SGHAT and CDR2 is FQNNGV. This CDR3 has 17 amino acids. Trimming took 3 bases from V and 4 from J, leaving 21 bases between them. The CDR3 sequence is CASSLTAGQGFGETQYF. CDR3 coding DNA: TGTGCCAGCAGCTTGACGGCGGGACAAGGGTTTGGAGAGACCCAGTACTTC.

The chain couples TRBV7-2 to TRBJ1-4; D gene uncertain. Germline CDR1 reads SGHTA; CDR2 reads FQGNSA. CDR3 length: 15 amino acids. Deletions cut 5 bases from V and 7 bases from J, with 17 bases between. CDR3 amino acids: CASSGSGVPGEKLFF. CDR3 DNA sequence: TGTGCCAGCAGCGGTAGTGGGGTGCCGGGTGAAAAACTGTTTTTT.

The chain recombines TRBV7-2 with TRBJ2-1; a possible D gene is TRBD2 (6 bases). The ends were cut back, 6 bases at V and 7 bases at J, with 19 bases in the middle. Per the germline V gene, CDR1 is SGHTA and CDR2 is FQGNSA. CDR3 length: 15 amino acids. The CDR3 DNA sequence: TGTGCCAGCAGGCTTACCGGGACTCCTGTTAATGAGCAGTTCTTC. Its translation is CASRLTGTPVNEQFF.

V gene TRBV19 combines with J gene TRBJ2-7; TRBD1 matches 7 bases. The CDR3 covers 13 residues. Germline V gene sequence: CDR1 LNHDA, CDR2 SQIVND (reference sequence). CDR3 in DNA: TGTGCGTCGGCGGCAGGGGGTAACTACGAGCAGTACTTC. Translated: CASAAGGNYEQYF.

The chain carries TRBV6-1 and TRBJ2-5; D uncertain. Trimming shortened V by 2 bases and J by 5 bases, and 9 bases separated the two germline ends. The CDR3 consists of 13 residues. Germline-derived CDR1 and CDR2 are MNHNS and SASEGT. The CDR3 here is CASSENRFETQYF. DNA of the CDR3: TGTGCCAGCAGTGAAAATAGGTTTGAGACCCAGTACTTC.

The chain employs TRBV5-6 and TRBJ2-6; TRBD2 is a possible D gene (6 bases). V lost 5 bases and J 3 bases, leaving 12 bases between the germline ends. The germline V gene has CDR1 SGHDT and CDR2 YYEEEE. The CDR3 is 15 residues long. The CDR3 DNA sequence: TGTGCCAGCAGAGGAGGGTTTAGTGGGGCCAACGTCCTGACTTTC. Translation: CASRGGFSGANVLTF. Looking up the rest from reference TRBV5-6 and TRBJ2-6 gives the full variable domain: DAGVTQSPTHLIKTRGQQVTLRCSPKSGHDTVSWYQQALGQGPQFIFQYYEEEERQRGNFPDRFSGHQFPNYSSELNVNALLLGDSALYLCASRGGFSGANVLTFGAGSRLTVL.

The chain links TRBV5-4 to TRBJ1-1, with D possibly matching TRBD1 (5 bases). The CDR3 runs 15 residues. V dropped 5 bases and J dropped 8 bases, with 22 bases sitting between them. Germline CDR1 is SGHNT and CDR2 is YYREEE (reference sequence). DNA of the CDR3: TGTGCCAGCAGGGGCGGCGGGGCTAACTTTGCGGAAGCTTTCTTT. Its translation: CASRGGGANFAEAFF.

The chain has TRBV4-1 and TRBJ1-1; D remains unclear. CDR1 MGHRA and CDR2 YSYEKL come from the germline V gene. Trimming took 4 bases from V and 3 from J, leaving 18 bases between them. This CDR3 has 16 amino acids. The CDR3 loop is CASSPGRGRADTEAFF. CDR3 bases: TGCGCCAGCAGCCCAGGACGAGGTCGGGCTGACACTGAAGCTTTCTTT.

V is TRBV11-2 and J is TRBJ2-3, with D unclear. The germline V gene encodes CDR1 SGHAT and CDR2 FQNNGV. The CDR3 is 12 amino acids. Trimming took off 4 bases at V and 3 bases at J, with 5 bases between the two ends. CDR3 sequence: CASSWSTDTQYF. The CDR3 DNA is TGTGCCAGCAGCTGGAGTACAGATACGCAGTATTTT.

The chain is built from TRBV7-9 and TRBJ2-7; 9 positions match TRBD1. The CDR3 is 14 amino acids. Losses at the gene ends were 2 bases for V and 3 bases for J; bases not matched to a gene: 2. The germline V gene encodes CDR1 SEHNR and CDR2 FQNEAQ (reference sequence). The CDR3 sequence: CASSLQGQGYEQYF. The CDR3 DNA sequence: TGTGCCAGCAGCTTACAGGGACAGGGCTACGAGCAGTACTTC.

This chain connects TRBV5-1 to TRBJ2-1; tentatively, D is TRBD1 (6 bases). Germline V lookup: CDR1 SGHRS, CDR2 YFSETQ. This CDR3 contains 16 residues. The germline V and J ends were trimmed by 0 bases and 6 bases, with 16 bases remaining between them. This CDR3 reads CASSLEVGGYINEQFF. CDR3 nucleotide sequence: TGCGCCAGCAGCTTGGAGGTAGGGGGATATATCAATGAGCAGTTCTTC.

The chain joins TRBV15 to TRBJ2-5, with D maybe TRBD2 (8 bases). CDR3 size: 16 residues. The germline CDR1 and CDR2 sequences are LNHNV and YYDKDF (reference sequence). V was clipped by 4 bases and J by 7 bases, with 22 bases between them. This CDR3 reads CATSKGGGGNSGTQYF. CDR3 in DNA: TGTGCCACCAGCAAAGGGGGCGGGGGGAATTCTGGGACCCAGTACTTC.

The chain is built from TRBV6-6 and TRBJ1-6; D call uncertain. The CDR3 is made up of 14 amino acids. V was pared by 6 bases and J by 10 bases, with 16 bases between. Per the germline V gene, CDR1 is MNHNY and CDR2 is SVGAGI (reference sequence). CDR3 nucleotide sequence: TGTGCCAGCAGCCGGGGAGGTGAAAACTCACCCCTCCACTTT. Translated, it gives CASSRGGENSPLHF.

On this clone: At one boundary the junction diverges from the germline segment, which might be a read error. V usage is TRBV27 and J usage is TRBJ2-1; the D gene is possibly TRBD2 (5 bases). The CDR3 extends over 12 amino acids. Germline V gene sequence: CDR1 MNHEY, CDR2 SMNVEV (reference sequence). CDR3 loop: CASSPPASPGIF. The DNA for the CDR3 is TGTGCCAGCAGTCCCCCGGCCAGCCCGGGGATCTTC.